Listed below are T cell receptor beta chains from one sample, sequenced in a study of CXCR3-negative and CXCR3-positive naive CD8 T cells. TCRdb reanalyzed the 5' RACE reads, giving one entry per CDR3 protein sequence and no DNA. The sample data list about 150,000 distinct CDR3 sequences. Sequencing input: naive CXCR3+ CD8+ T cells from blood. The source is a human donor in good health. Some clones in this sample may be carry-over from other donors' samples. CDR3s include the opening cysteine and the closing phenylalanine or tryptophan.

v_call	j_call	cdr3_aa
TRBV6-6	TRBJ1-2	CASSYSRDREAGYTF
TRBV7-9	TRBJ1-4	CASSLLDEKLFF
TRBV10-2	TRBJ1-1	CASSDQGHYTEAFF
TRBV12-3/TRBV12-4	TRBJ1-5	CASRQGRQNQPQHF
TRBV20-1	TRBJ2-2	CSVAGGAGELFF
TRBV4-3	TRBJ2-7	CASSPSRTGSYEQYF
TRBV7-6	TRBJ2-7	CASSSYEGPYEQYF
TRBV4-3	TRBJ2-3	CASSQRSADTQYF
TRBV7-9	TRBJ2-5	CASTLTGLVQETQYF
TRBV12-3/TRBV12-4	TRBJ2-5	CASSELAGGPQETQYF
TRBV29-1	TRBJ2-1	CSVVLGSQYEQFF
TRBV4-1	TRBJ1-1	CASSQDAWTEAFF
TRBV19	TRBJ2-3	CASSTIAGTSTDTQYF
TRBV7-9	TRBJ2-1	CASSHLVPGGGGEQYF
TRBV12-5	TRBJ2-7	CASGLDNEQYF
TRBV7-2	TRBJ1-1	CASSSGAGDTEAFF
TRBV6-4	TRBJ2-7	CASSDPAGEGSYEQYF
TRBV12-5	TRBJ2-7	CASGFKVRDHYEQYF
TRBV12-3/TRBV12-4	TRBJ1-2	CASGRTDSYGYTF
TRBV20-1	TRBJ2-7	CSARVRGAYEQYF
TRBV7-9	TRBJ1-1	CASRDPGGTEAFF
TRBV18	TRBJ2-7	CASSPQGLDEQYF
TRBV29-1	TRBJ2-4	CSVRRGTGASDIQYF
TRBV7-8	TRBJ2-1	CASSDGQGVYNEQFF
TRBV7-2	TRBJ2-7	CASSLEGQSYYEQYF
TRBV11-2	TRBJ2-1	CASSLATSGSYENEQFF
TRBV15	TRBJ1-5	CATTDRVSQPQHF
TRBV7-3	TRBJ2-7	CASSSGQLTYEQYF
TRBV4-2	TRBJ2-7	CASSQDPGQGAYEQYF
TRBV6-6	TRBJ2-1	CASSYSGGAGGFGEQFF
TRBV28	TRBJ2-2	CASRSGTRSSGELFF
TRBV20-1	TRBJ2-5	CSASPSGGGTQYF
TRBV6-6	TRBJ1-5	CASSHLAASNQPQHF
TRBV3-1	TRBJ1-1	CASSTGFEAFF
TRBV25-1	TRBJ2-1	CASSEGLRLAAPHNEQFF
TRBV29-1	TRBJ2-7	CSVLTSGKVEQYF
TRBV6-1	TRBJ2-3	CASSDGGIRTDTQYF
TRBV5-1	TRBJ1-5	CASSFLGNQPQHF
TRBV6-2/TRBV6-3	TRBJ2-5	CASKPRGGSEETQYF
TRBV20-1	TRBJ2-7	CSARDGGGYEQYF
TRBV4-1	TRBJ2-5	CASSQGLGGTQYF
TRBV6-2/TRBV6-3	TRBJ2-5	CASSSRQGGETQYF
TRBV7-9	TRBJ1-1	CASSLEDIMNTEAFF
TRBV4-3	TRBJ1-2	CASSQFPGYGYTF
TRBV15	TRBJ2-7	CATSRDRGTGPYEQYF